Each of the 9 T cell receptor beta chains below was sequenced from the same sample in a study of CD8+ T cells in alopecia areata. TCR sequencing used cDNA made by reverse transcription of extracted RNA. Measured with immunoSEQ multiplex PCR; TCRdb has only the in-frame clones, and not every one. The sample contains some 200,000 clones, around 50% of which appear only once. Sequencing was performed on CD8+ T cells sorted from blood. These receptors were taken from a human donor in good health.

The genes are TRBV19 and TRBJ2-5; a possible D gene is TRBD1 (6 bases). The V and J ends lost 4 bases and 2 bases respectively, with 17 bases between them. The CDR3 extends over 16 amino acids. CDR1 is LNHDA, CDR2 SQIVND, per germline (reference sequence). The CDR3 bases are TGTGCCAGTAGTAGGATGGACAGCGAAGAGCAAGAGACCCAGTACTTC. Translation: CASSRMDSEEQETQYF.

Here the CDR3 DNA reads TGCGCCAGCAGCTCGTGGTCCCGCAGCGGGGGGGACGAGCAGTACTTC. This encodes CASSSWSRSGGDEQYF. This sequence joins TRBV5-1 and TRBJ2-7; 10 positions match TRBD2. The V segment lost 3 bases and the J segment 5 bases; nucleotides outside the gene matches: 11. This CDR3 is 16 amino acids long. Germline CDR1 reads SGHRS; CDR2 reads YFSETQ.

This clone was counted a single time. V is TRBV29-1 and J is TRBJ1-6; perhaps TRBD1 as D (6 bases). Trimming took off 7 bases at V and 7 bases at J, with 20 bases between the two ends. The V gene's germline CDR1 is SQVTM and CDR2 ANQGSEA. The CDR3 contains 15 residues. The chain's CDR3 is CSAVKTSRGNSPLHF. In DNA form, the CDR3 reads TGCAGCGCTGTCAAAACGTCCAGGGGAAATTCACCCCTCCACTTT.

V gene TRBV5-6 combines with J gene TRBJ2-7; D gene uncertain. Germline V lookup: CDR1 SGHDT, CDR2 YYEEEE. The CDR3 has 11 residues. V was clipped by 4 bases and J by 2 bases, with 4 bases between them. As DNA, the CDR3 is TGTGCCAGCAGCCGGACCTACGAGCAGTACTTC. This sequence encodes CASSRTYEQYF.

J is TRBJ1-2 and V is TRBV9; D is ambiguous. Trimming cost V 0 bases and J 4 bases, with 7 bases left between them. Germline V gives CDR1 SGDLS, CDR2 YYNGEE. CDR3 length equals 13 residues. The CDR3 DNA reads as TGTGCCAGCAGCGTAGTTATTGGCTATGGCTACACCTTC. It is translated as CASSVVIGYGYTF.

This clone showed up just a few times. The chain employs TRBV11-3 and TRBJ2-1; TRBD2 agrees at 12 bases. V lost 6 bases to trimming and J lost 6 bases; unmatched junction nucleotides: 6. CDR1 SGHNT and CDR2 YENEEA come from the germline V gene. CDR3 length: 15 amino acids. CDR3 DNA sequence: TGTGCCAGCAGTCCACTAGCGGGGGGATCCAATGAGCAGTTCTTC. It yields the protein CASSPLAGGSNEQFF.

This rearrangement joins TRBV13 to TRBJ2-1, with D unresolved. The CDR3 consists of 13 residues. CDR1 and CDR2 from the germline V gene are PRHDT and FYEKMQ (reference sequence). Deletions cut 1 base from V and 1 base from J, with 2 bases between. CDR3 region: CASSLESYNEQFF. The CDR3 coding sequence is TGTGCCAGCAGCTTAGAGTCCTACAATGAGCAGTTCTTC.

V usage is TRBV1 and J usage is TRBJ2-1; no check of the table's D call, TRBD2, against the DNA was made. TRBV1 is a known pseudogene. The CDR3 runs 12 residues. The CDR3 sequence: CTSSREHNEQFF. The CDR3 nucleotides read TGCACCAGCAGCCGCGAGCACAATGAGCAGTTCTTC.

A few counts support this clone. The chain carries TRBV29-1 and TRBJ2-4; TRBD1 is a possible D gene (5 bases). Trimming removed 0 bases at V and 9 bases at J, with 15 bases between. Germline values: CDR1 SQVTM, CDR2 ANQGSEA. The CDR3 is 14 residues long. For the CDR3, the DNA is TGCAGCGTTGAAGAGTTGGGTGGGGCAGGCATTCAGTACTTC. It yields the protein CSVEELGGAGIQYF.